This TCR beta chain is drawn from a study of Tregs in tolerant kidney transplant recipients (dated by TCRdb to the late 2010s). About the investigation overall: The transplants used related donors with nonmyeloablative bone marrow transplantation, and mixed chimerism in the human trials was transient. The study used TCRbeta sequencing to identify donor-specific regulatory T cells before combined kidney and bone marrow transplantation, then tracked those cells after transplant. The paper as a whole reports these results and caveats: Because the PCR primers were changed over time for some patients, nucleotide-level comparison could not be performed across the samples from those patients. Although technical replication error seemed to be minimal, the question of biological reproducibility was not addressed directly. Donor-specific Treg expansion was found to exceed global Treg expansion in tolerant patients, suggesting antigen-driven rather than nonspecific expansion. Expanding Tregs with activated donor B cells appeared to identify the most biologically relevant and donor-specific TCRbeta repertoire. The study was constrained by small patient numbers, and validation of the findings is required in larger populations and under other immunosuppression protocols.

Interpreted using the paper, the time point label stands for: blood sample drawn before combined kidney and bone marrow transplant. Unstimulated Tregs (CD4+CD25+CD127-), CD4+ non-Tregs (CD4+CD25-), CD4 and CD8 cells were FACS-sorted from thawed PBMCs. A few combined kidney and bone marrow transplant recipients from the ITN036ST trial were included as patients, and samples were available only from these trial subjects. Healthy control blood was processed by Ficoll density gradient to PBMCs and cryopreserved; patient PBMCs were collected before and after transplant. For TCRbeta CDR3 sequencing, genomic DNA from the sorted cells was extracted using the QIAGEN DNeasy Blood and Tissue Kit. High-throughput TCRbeta CDR3 sequencing was carried out commercially through immunoSEQ, with PCR amplification with bias correction and internal controls included. As for the authors' bioinformatics: Unique productive TCRbeta sequences were defined by CDR3 nucleotide sequence where primers matched, otherwise by CDR3 amino acid sequence with Vbeta and Jbeta genes. As a correction for sorting error, sequences shared between sorted populations at a frequency ratio of 2:1 or less were discarded, and the remaining shared sequences were assigned to the higher population. Donor-reactive sequences were defined as at least 5-fold expanded in CFSE-low cells versus unstimulated cells, with frequency of at least 0.01% in CFSE-low cells. Jensen-Shannon divergence calculated on the top 100 TCRbeta sequences ranked by frequency was used to measure repertoire divergence. For samples with multiple sequencing runs, sorting error was corrected in each run separately before the runs were combined. TCRdb obtained this table from immuneACCESS and retained in-frame rearrangements with V and J assigned. These tables miss some clones; where compared with another copy, unresolved V genes account for less than half of the shortfall, and the remainder is unexplained. V and J calls and clone size follow that table, whereas D and trimming were derived from the DNA. In this sample the table shows approximately 93,000 clones, approximately 93% of which occur a single time. Of the sample, about 0.45% falls within the top ten clones.

Clipping removes 6 bases from V and 2 bases from J, with 4 as the unmatched junction base count. Per the germline V gene (reference sequence), LNHDA is the CDR1 and SQIVND is the CDR2. The CDR3 goes from the cysteine to the phenylalanine over 14 residues. Kept here is only the CDR3 DNA, which spans 42 bases and is read in frame from base 1. Worth noting for this clone: The target of this receptor is not known. No base quality information exists; no much larger clone differs at one position.

The chain is assembled from TRBV19 and TRBJ1-2, and 9 junctional nucleotides match TRBD1. The origin of this receptor is a human donor who received a combined kidney and bone marrow transplant. Sequenced here: CD4+ T cells from blood, sampled before the transplant. In nucleotide form, the sequence is TGTGCCAGTAGACCAACAGGGGGCAACTATGGCTACACCTTC. Its protein product is CASRPTGGNYGYTF.